This T cell receptor (beta chain) originates from a study of T cell responses to AZD1222 COVID-19 vaccine. The overall study: Combined were second doses at about 4 or about 12 weeks. Study-wide results and limits: Nearly half of spike-specific TCRs reportedly target variant regions that are unmutated in the B.1.351 and B.1.1.7 variants. CD4 TCRs linked to vaccination spanned spike, dominating at 160-218 and 743-854. Spike-specific TCRs gained breadth and depth after people received two AZD1222 doses.

This clone was found once. The antigen remains undetermined. Trimming pared 6 bases from V and 0 bases from J, leaving 9 bases between. There are 14 residues in the CDR3. The V gene's germline CDR1 is MNHEY and CDR2 SVGAGI. TCRdb keeps only in-frame clones here, not all; method: immunoSEQ multiplex PCR. The sample comprises 85,000 to 90,000 clones, roughly nine tenths of which are singletons, and approximately 3% rests with the top ten. This receptor was obtained from an adult in good health. Sequenced here: peripheral blood, sampled on day 0 of AZD1222 vaccination. The gene calls are TRBV6-5 and TRBJ1-3, with D unclear. CDR3 sequence (DNA): TGTGCCAGCAGGCCCACAGCCTCTGGAAACACCATATATTTT. Translating gives CASRPTASGNTIYF.